What follows describes a single T cell receptor beta chain. The record originates from a study of T cell responses to AZD1222 COVID-19 vaccine. Here immunoSEQ multiplex PCR was the method, and the copy in TCRdb shows in-frame clones only, minus some. In the table there are about 140,000 clones, around 91% of which are singletons. This CDR3 contains 13 residues. Trimming removed 0 bases from V and 6 bases from J, with 6 bases in between. Germline assignment: CDR1 LNHNV and CDR2 YYDKDF (reference sequence). This TCR was sampled from an adult in good health. The sequences come from peripheral blood, collected on day 0 of AZD1222 vaccination. The chain links TRBV15 to TRBJ2-1; D is uncertain. CDR3 sequence: CATSRDSVNEQFF. DNA for the CDR3: TGTGCCACCAGCAGAGATTCGGTCAATGAGCAGTTCTTC.